This T cell receptor beta chain comes out of a study of a mutant IDH1 vaccine in newly diagnosed glioma. In the study overall: There were 62.5% males and around 38% females among treated patients, whose mean age was roughly 40 years. Previous treatment comprised radiotherapy, temozolomide, or both, mostly both.

Trimming took 4 bases from V and 6 from J, leaving 15 bases between them. Germline V CDR1 and CDR2: MNHNS, SASEGT. This CDR3 contains 15 residues. Indicated time point: baseline, week 1 (first vaccination visit). Treatment of the sample: pre-vaccination baseline after standard-of-care therapy. The assay was immunoSEQ multiplex PCR, and TCRdb's table has in-frame clones only and misses some. The data contain roughly 41,000 clones, roughly 89% of them singletons. Sequenced here: PBMCs, sampled from a glioma patient treated with radiotherapy, temozolomide or both. This TCR was sampled from a man between 18 and 35 years old with glioma. The V and J genes are TRBV6-1 and TRBJ1-4; D not resolved. CDR3 sequence (DNA): TGTGCCAGCAGTGGGGTCGGACGAGTGGATGAAAAACTGTTTTTT. Its protein is CASSGVGRVDEKLFF.